Following are 5 T cell receptor beta chains from one sample sequenced in a study of T cell repertoires in cytomegalovirus infection. The antigens for these receptors are not known. MiXCR was run by TCRdb on the reads, yielding one entry per CDR3 protein. The sample contains some 800,000 distinct CDR3 sequences, around a third of which appear only once. The input for sequencing was cultured CD8+ T cells from PBMCs, taken from culture after CMV antigen stimulation. These receptor sequences come from a human donor in good health (CMV status not recorded). Some clones in this sample may be carry-over from other donors' samples.

V usage is TRBV6-1 and J usage is TRBJ1-6; D is possibly TRBD1 (5 bases). Trimming stripped 11 bases from V and 11 bases from J, with 19 bases between. CDR3 size: 13 residues. Germline CDR1 reads MNHNS; CDR2 reads SASEGT. In nucleotides, the CDR3 is TGTGCCGCATACCCGGAAGGGGAAACACCCCTCCACTTT. Residues: CAAYPEGETPLHF.

The chain combines TRBV19 with TRBJ2-2; the D gene is possibly TRBD2 (5 bases). Looked up from germline, CDR1 is LNHDA and CDR2 is SQIVND (reference sequence). The CDR3 is 12 residues long. Trimming stripped 10 bases from V and 7 bases from J, with 13 bases between. CDR3 sequence (DNA): TGTGCCATAGCGACAAGGATCGGGGAGCTGTTTTTT. This codes for CAIATRIGELFF.

The J gene is TRBJ2-5, the V gene TRBV12-3 or TRBV12-4, with a tentative D call TRBD2 (5 bases). The CDR3 is 13 amino acids. The V and J ends lost 6 bases and 3 bases respectively, with 11 bases between them. CDR3 DNA: TGTGCCAGCAGGGGGATGAGGGAAGAGACCCAGTACTTC. This sequence encodes CASRGMREETQYF.

The table lists this clonotype with a count of one. V gene TRBV7-2 combines with J gene TRBJ2-2; D gene uncertain. CDR3 length: 13 residues. V was pared by 2 bases and J by 6 bases, with 7 bases between. Germline V CDR1 and CDR2: SGHTA, FQGNSA. The CDR3 spells CASSLRIPGELFF. The CDR3 DNA follows: TGTGCCAGCAGCTTAAGAATTCCCGGGGAGCTGTTTTTT.

V and J are TRBV5-1 and TRBJ2-2; no clear D gene. Trimming shortened V by 0 bases and J by 7 bases, and 10 bases separated the two germline ends. CDR1 SGHRS and CDR2 YFSETQ come from the germline V gene. The CDR3 has 14 amino acids. CDR3 protein: CASSLAAGGGELFF. In nucleotides, the CDR3 is TGCGCCAGCAGCTTGGCCGCTGGCGGCGGGGAGCTGTTTTTT.